Listed below are T cell receptor beta chains from one sample, sequenced in a study of blood T cells in healthy people across ages. TCRdb called the 5' RACE reads again in MiXCR, with one record for every CDR3 protein. In the table there are 710,000 or so distinct CDR3 sequences, 22% of which are singletons. Sequences were obtained from blood. The receptors were sampled from an older man in good health. Both conserved end residues are part of each CDR3. The order of the fields is V gene, J gene, CDR3 protein.

V gene: TRBV5-5; J gene: TRBJ2-7; CDR3 protein: CASSFSGREQYF
V gene: TRBV7-2; J gene: TRBJ2-3; CDR3 protein: CASDLVGLPRDTQYF
V gene: TRBV10-3; J gene: TRBJ2-7; CDR3 protein: CAIRGDRSSYEQYF
V gene: TRBV12-5; J gene: TRBJ2-1; CDR3 protein: CASGLVLGLASSREQFF
V gene: TRBV5-4; J gene: TRBJ1-1; CDR3 protein: CASSHSDNTEAFF
V gene: TRBV4-2; J gene: TRBJ2-3; CDR3 protein: CASSTTQGQAYTDTQYF
V gene: TRBV18; J gene: TRBJ1-2; CDR3 protein: CASSPWGNYGYTF
V gene: TRBV25-1; J gene: TRBJ1-1; CDR3 protein: CASSEWETMNTEAFF
V gene: TRBV5-1; J gene: TRBJ1-2; CDR3 protein: CASSLEDRDVGGYTF
V gene: TRBV23-1; J gene: TRBJ2-7; CDR3 protein: CASSQGPRQDSYEQYF
V gene: TRBV14; J gene: TRBJ1-4; CDR3 protein: CASSLFQGATNEKLFF
V gene: TRBV28; J gene: TRBJ2-4; CDR3 protein: CASIGGAVLAKNIQYF
V gene: TRBV13; J gene: TRBJ1-2; CDR3 protein: CASSLGQRLYGYTF
V gene: TRBV20-1; J gene: TRBJ2-6; CDR3 protein: CSAREGSSGANVLTF
V gene: TRBV2; J gene: TRBJ2-6; CDR3 protein: CASSEQFSGANVLTF
V gene: TRBV12-3/TRBV12-4; J gene: TRBJ2-3; CDR3 protein: CASTQVGGLADTQYF
V gene: TRBV6-5; J gene: TRBJ1-2; CDR3 protein: CASSYDRDNYGYTF
V gene: TRBV6-2/TRBV6-3; J gene: TRBJ2-1; CDR3 protein: CASSYPTRTSSSNEQFF
V gene: TRBV29-1; J gene: TRBJ2-5; CDR3 protein: CSVYQETQYF
V gene: TRBV15; J gene: TRBJ2-1; CDR3 protein: CATSRVQYNEQFF
V gene: TRBV20-1; J gene: TRBJ2-6; CDR3 protein: CSATGTGVTGANVLTF
V gene: TRBV6-6; J gene: -; CDR3 protein: CASSYEFELADNEQFF
V gene: TRBV12-3/TRBV12-4; J gene: TRBJ2-3; CDR3 protein: CASSLTASGGGTQYF